Shown below are 4 T cell receptor beta chains from a single sample sequenced in a study of blood T cell repertoires in COVID-19. Produced via immunoSEQ multiplex PCR; TCRdb's table is partial and in-frame only. This table has some 190,000 clones, roughly 88% appearing once. Sequencing was done on a sample of peripheral blood. The receptors here all came from a woman between 40 and 55 years old who had recovered from COVID-19.

The V call is TRBV18, the J call TRBJ1-2; 7 bases are shared with TRBD1. CDR1 is KGHSH, CDR2 LQKENI, per germline. The CDR3 sequence is 13 residues long. V shed 5 bases and J 7 bases; nucleotides not matched to a gene: 7. The CDR3 sequence: CASSKTGTIGYTF. The CDR3 nucleotides read TGTGCCAGCTCAAAGACAGGGACGATTGGCTACACCTTC.

Comment on this clone: Additional DNA sequences in this sample encode the identical CDR3. This chain links TRBV18 with TRBJ2-5, with D hard to call. Trimming removed 6 bases at V and 2 bases at J, with 4 bases between. In germline, CDR1 is KGHSH, CDR2 LQKENI. This CDR3 has 11 amino acids. CDR3 sequence: CASSLQETQYF. The CDR3 DNA reads TGTGCCAGCTCGCTACAAGAGACCCAGTACTTC.

This chain joins TRBV7-9 and TRBJ2-1; 10 bases line up with TRBD2. Germline CDR1 SEHNR, CDR2 FQNEAQ (reference sequence). The CDR3 totals 16 residues. The J segment lost 3 bases and the V segment lost 2 bases, leaving 4 bases of the junction unmatched. The CDR3 DNA sequence: TGTGCCAGCAGCTTATTCGGGACTAGCGACTACAATGAGCAGTTCTTC. It specifies CASSLFGTSDYNEQFF. The whole variable domain, filled in from reference TRBV7-9 and TRBJ2-1, reads DTGVSQNPRHKITKRGQNVTFRCDPISEHNRLYWYRQTLGQGPEFLTYFQNEAQLEKSRLLSDRFSAERPKGSFSTLEIQRTEQGDSAMYLCASSLFGTSDYNEQFFGPGTRLTVL.

The genes are TRBV25-1 and TRBJ2-7; D is perhaps TRBD1 (6 bases). The V end was cut by 5 bases, the J end by 7 bases, with 21 bases between. Per the germline V gene, CDR1 is MGHDK and CDR2 is SYGVNS. The CDR3 has 15 amino acids. The CDR3 DNA follows: TGTGCCAGCAGTCTTTTTACAGGGCCGGTCGGAGAGCAGTACTTC. This encodes CASSLFTGPVGEQYF.